The 7 T cell receptor beta chains presented below share a single source sample, sequenced in a study of blood T cell repertoires in COVID-19. TCRdb's copy holds only in-frame clones and misses some; the assay was immunoSEQ multiplex PCR. The sample holds approximately 190,000 clones; 88% are singletons and the top ten take roughly 6%. The sample taken for sequencing was peripheral blood. The receptors were gathered from a man aged 40-55 years with active or convalescent COVID-19.

This chain's CDR3 is CASSYRGTYNEQFF. The CDR3 nucleotides are TGTGCCAGTAGCTACAGGGGGACCTACAATGAGCAGTTCTTC. The chain joins TRBV19 to TRBJ2-1; 8 positions agree with TRBD1. Germline V CDR1 and CDR2: LNHDA, SQIVND (reference sequence). The V and J ends lost 6 bases and 2 bases, in that order; junction bases with no gene match: 3. The CDR3 runs to 14 residues.

The rearrangement uses TRBV28 and TRBJ2-1, with D possibly TRBD1 on 6 matching bases. Trimming took 7 bases from V and 3 from J, leaving 13 bases between them. The CDR3 totals 14 residues. The germline CDR1 and CDR2 sequences are MDHEN and SYDVKM. The CDR3 DNA reads as TGTGCCAGCACCCCGGGACATAGCTACAATGAGCAGTTCTTC. Amino acid sequence: CASTPGHSYNEQFF.

DNA for the CDR3: TGTGCCAGCAGTCGACCCGGACAGGTTGGTTTGGAATTATCCGGCTACACCTTC. Amino acid sequence: CASSRPGQVGLELSGYTF. The V gene is TRBV6-6, the J gene TRBJ1-2, with TRBD1 matching 7 bases. The CDR3 covers 18 residues. The V gene end was trimmed by 5 bases and the J gene end by 8 bases; junction bases not matched to a gene: 23. Germline V gene sequence: CDR1 MNHNY, CDR2 SVGAGI (reference sequence).

The rearrangement uses TRBV6-4 and TRBJ2-3; 10 bases fit TRBD1. The CDR3 loop spans 15 amino acids. The V gene's germline CDR1 is MRHNA and CDR2 SNTAGT. V shed 5 bases, J shed 3 bases, and the junction held 5 bases outside the gene matches. The CDR3 nucleotides read TGTGCCAGCAGTAGGGACAGGGGAGGAACAGATACGCAGTATTTT. Translating it yields CASSRDRGGTDTQYF.

The rearrangement links TRBV28 to TRBJ2-2, with D unresolved. The CDR3 is 13 amino acids. V lost 4 bases and J lost 3, with 6 bases in between. The V gene's germline CDR1 is MDHEN and CDR2 SYDVKM. CDR3 bases: TGTGCCAGCAGTTCCCTAGACACCGGGGAGCTGTTTTTT. Its protein is CASSSLDTGELFF. Full variable domain (outside the CDR3, taken from reference TRBV28 and TRBJ2-2): DVKVTQSSRYLVKRTGEKVFLECVQDMDHENMFWYRQDPGLGLRLIYFSYDVKMKEKGDIPEGYSVSREKKERFSLILESASTNQTSMYLCASSSLDTGELFFGEGSRLTVL.

The V gene is TRBV15, the J gene TRBJ2-1; maybe TRBD1 (6 bases). The CDR3 has 15 amino acids. Germline assignment: CDR1 LNHNV and CDR2 YYDKDF (reference sequence). The ends were cut back, 1 base at V and 3 bases at J, with 10 bases in the middle. The chain's CDR3 is CATSRAGVRYNEQFF. The CDR3 coding sequence is TGTGCCACCAGCAGAGCAGGGGTACGCTACAATGAGCAGTTCTTC. The variable domain in full, with the rest retrieved from reference TRBV15 and TRBJ2-1, is DAMVIQNPRYQVTQFGKPVTLSCSQTLNHNVMYWYQQKSSQAPKLLFHYYDKDFNNEADTPDNFQSRRPNTSFCFLDIRSPGLGDTAMYLCATSRAGVRYNEQFFGPGTRLTVL.

The chain couples TRBV4-2 to TRBJ1-3, with TRBD1 matching 9 bases. Germline CDR1 and CDR2: LGHNA and YNFKEQ. Trimming took 2 bases from V and 3 from J; bases not matched to a gene: 20. This CDR3 contains 21 residues. CDR3 bases: TGTGCCAGCAGCCAACGTCTCCTTTATACAGGGGGCTCCCTTCATGGAAACACCATATATTTT. This gives the protein CASSQRLLYTGGSLHGNTIYF.